The sequence of this T cell receptor beta chain was determined in a study of identical twins. General study points: The authors noted that invariant MAIT and iNKT cells could partly confound zero-insertion analyses.

TCRdb reprocessed the 5' RACE reads with MiXCR, giving one entry per CDR3 protein. The repertoire consists of over 500,000 distinct CDR3 sequences, with approximately 22% occurring once and the leading ten covering around 0.9%. Germline CDR1 reads SEHNR; CDR2 reads FQNEAQ (reference sequence). Trimming took 2 bases from V and 5 from J, leaving 9 bases between them. The CDR3 loop spans 14 amino acids. A few counts support this clonotype. Its antigen is currently unknown. This same sample was also part of a study on T cells expressing NK-cell markers. That study reports: Whether expanded NKG2C+ T cell clones were HCMV-specific remained unclear.

The rearrangement links TRBV7-9 to TRBJ1-4; D unresolved. The TCR originated in a woman younger than 35 in good health. Sequenced material: CD4+ T cells sorted from blood. CDR3 sequence: CASSLSRSNEKLFF. CDR3 coding DNA: TGTGCCAGCAGCTTAAGCAGGTCGAATGAAAAACTGTTTTTT.